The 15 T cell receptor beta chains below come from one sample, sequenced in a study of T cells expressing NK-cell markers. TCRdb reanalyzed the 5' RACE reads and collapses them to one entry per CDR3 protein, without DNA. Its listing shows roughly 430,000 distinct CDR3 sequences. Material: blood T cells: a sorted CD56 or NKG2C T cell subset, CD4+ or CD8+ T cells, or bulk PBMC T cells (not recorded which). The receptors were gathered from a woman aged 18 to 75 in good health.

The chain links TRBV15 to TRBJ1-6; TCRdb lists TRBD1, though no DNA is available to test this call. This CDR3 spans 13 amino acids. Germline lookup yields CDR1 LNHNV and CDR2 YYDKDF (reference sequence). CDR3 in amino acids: CATGRSGDSPLHF.

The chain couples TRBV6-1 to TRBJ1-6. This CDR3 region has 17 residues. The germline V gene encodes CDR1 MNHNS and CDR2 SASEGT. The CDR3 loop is CASRDIVRGSYNSPLHF.

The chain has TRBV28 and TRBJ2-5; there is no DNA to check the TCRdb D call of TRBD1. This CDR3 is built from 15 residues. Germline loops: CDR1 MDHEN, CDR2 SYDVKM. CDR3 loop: CASSPQGTEKETQYF.

CDR3 in amino acids: CASSLQGSGEQFF. The V and J genes are TRBV14 and TRBJ2-1; TCRdb's D call, TRBD1, is unchecked because there is no DNA. Germline CDR1 SGHDN, CDR2 FVKESK. The CDR3 covers 13 residues.

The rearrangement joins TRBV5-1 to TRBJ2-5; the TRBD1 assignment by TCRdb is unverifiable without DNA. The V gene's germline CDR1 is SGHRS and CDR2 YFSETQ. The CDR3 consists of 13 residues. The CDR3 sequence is CASSPGHGETQYF. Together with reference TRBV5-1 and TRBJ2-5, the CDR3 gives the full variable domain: KAGVTQTPRYLIKTRGQQVTLSCSPISGHRSVSWYQQTPGQGLQFLFEYFSETQRNKGNFPGRFSGRQFSNSRSEMNVSTLELGDSALYLCASSPGHGETQYFGPGTRLLVL.

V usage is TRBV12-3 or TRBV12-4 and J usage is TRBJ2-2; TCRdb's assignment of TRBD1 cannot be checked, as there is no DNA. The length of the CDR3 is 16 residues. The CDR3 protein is CASSQYGPVTTGELFF.

The CDR3 protein is CASSQERREQETQYF. The chain is built from TRBV4-1 and TRBJ2-5; lacking DNA, the TRBD2 call made by TCRdb goes unchecked. Germline assignment: CDR1 MGHRA and CDR2 YSYEKL. The length of the CDR3 is 15 residues.

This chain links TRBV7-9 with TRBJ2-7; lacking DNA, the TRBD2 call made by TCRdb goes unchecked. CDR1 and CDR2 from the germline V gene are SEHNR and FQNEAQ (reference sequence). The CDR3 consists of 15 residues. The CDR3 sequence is CASSIPGDYFYEQYF. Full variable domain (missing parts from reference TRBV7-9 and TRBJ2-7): DTGVSQNPRHKITKRGQNVTFRCDPISEHNRLYWYRQTLGQGPEFLTYFQNEAQLEKSRLLSDRFSAERPKGSFSTLEIQRTEQGDSAMYLCASSIPGDYFYEQYFGPGTRLTVT.

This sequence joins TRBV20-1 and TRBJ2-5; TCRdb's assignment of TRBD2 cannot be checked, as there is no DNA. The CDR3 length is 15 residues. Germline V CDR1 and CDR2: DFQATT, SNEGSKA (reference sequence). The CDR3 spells CSAPLAGGYQETQYF.

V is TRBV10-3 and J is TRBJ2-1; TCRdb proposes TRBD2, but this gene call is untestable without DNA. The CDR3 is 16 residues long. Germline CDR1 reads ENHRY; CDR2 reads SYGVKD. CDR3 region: CAISAALADSYNEQFF.

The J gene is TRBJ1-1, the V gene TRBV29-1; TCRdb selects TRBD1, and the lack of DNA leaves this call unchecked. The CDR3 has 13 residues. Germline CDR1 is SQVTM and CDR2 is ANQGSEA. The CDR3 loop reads CSVAGGTNTEAFF.

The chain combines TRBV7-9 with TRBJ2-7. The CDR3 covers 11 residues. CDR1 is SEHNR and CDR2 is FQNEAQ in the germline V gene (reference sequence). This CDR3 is CASSLAGEQYF.

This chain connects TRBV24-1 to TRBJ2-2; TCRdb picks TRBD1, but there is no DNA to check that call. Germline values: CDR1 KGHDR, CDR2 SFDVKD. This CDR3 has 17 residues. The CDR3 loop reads CATSDSGGQGNTGELFF.

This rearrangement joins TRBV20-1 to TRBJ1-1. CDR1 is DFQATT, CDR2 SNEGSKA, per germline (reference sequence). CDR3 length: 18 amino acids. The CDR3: CSARPGERPGTKNTEAFF.

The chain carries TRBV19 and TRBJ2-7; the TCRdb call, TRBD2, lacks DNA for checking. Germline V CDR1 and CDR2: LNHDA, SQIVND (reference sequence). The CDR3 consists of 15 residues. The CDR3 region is CASSSDGGIDYEQYF.